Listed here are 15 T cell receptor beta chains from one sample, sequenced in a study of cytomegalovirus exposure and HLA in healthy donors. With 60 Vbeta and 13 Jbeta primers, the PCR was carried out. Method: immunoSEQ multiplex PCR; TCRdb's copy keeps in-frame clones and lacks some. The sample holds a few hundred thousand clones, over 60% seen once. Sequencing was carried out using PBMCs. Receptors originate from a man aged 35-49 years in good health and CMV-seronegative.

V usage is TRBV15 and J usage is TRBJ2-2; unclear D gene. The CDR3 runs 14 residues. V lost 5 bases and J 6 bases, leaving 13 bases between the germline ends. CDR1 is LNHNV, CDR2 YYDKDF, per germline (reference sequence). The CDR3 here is CATSGSPEAGELFF. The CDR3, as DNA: TGTGCCACCAGCGGCTCCCCAGAGGCCGGGGAGCTGTTTTTT.

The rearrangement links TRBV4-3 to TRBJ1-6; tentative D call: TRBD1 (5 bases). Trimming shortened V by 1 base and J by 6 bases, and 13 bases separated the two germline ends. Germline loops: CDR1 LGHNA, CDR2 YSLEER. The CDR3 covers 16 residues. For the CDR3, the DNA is TGCGCCAGCAGCCAAGTCCCACAGGATAGTAATTCACCCCTCCACTTT. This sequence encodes CASSQVPQDSNSPLHF.

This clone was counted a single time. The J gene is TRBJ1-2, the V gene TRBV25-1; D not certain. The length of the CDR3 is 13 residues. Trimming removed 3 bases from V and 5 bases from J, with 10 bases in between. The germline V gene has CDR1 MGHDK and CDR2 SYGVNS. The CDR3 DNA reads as TGTGCCAGCAGTGATAGGGAGGAGTATGGCTACACCTTC. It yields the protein CASSDREEYGYTF.

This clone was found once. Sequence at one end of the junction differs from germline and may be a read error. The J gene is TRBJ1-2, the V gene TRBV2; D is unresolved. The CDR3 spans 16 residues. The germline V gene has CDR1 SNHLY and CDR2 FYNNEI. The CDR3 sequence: CASGESRGGRNYGYTF. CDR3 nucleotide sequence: TGTGCCAGCGGTGAATCCAGAGGAGGGCGAAACTATGGCTACACCTTC. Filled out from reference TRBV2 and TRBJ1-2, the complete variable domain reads EPEVTQTPSHQVTQMGQEVILRCVPISNHLYFYWYRQILGQKVEFLVSFYNNEISEKSEIFDDQFSVERPDGSNFTLKIRSTKLEDSAMYFCASGESRGGRNYGYTFGSGTRLTVV.

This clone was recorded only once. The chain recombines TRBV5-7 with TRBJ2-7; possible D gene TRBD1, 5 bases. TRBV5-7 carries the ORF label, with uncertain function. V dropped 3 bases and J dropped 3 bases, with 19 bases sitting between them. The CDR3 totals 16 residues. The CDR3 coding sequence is TGTGCCAGCAGCTCCAAGGACAAGTTATCCTACTACGAGCAGTACTTC. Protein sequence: CASSSKDKLSYYEQYF.

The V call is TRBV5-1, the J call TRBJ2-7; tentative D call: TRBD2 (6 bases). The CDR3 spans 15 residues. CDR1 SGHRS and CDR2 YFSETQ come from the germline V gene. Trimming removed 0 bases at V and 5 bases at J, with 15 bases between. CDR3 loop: CASSLAGPRGNEQYF. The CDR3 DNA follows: TGCGCCAGCAGCTTGGCTGGGCCTCGGGGGAACGAGCAGTACTTC.

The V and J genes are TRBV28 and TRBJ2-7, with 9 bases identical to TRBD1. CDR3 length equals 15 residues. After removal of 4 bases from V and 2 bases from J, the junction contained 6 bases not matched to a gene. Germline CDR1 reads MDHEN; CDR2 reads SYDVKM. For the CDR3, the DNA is TGTGCCAGCAGTTCCCCGAGGGACAGGGCCTACGAGCAGTACTTC. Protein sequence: CASSSPRDRAYEQYF.

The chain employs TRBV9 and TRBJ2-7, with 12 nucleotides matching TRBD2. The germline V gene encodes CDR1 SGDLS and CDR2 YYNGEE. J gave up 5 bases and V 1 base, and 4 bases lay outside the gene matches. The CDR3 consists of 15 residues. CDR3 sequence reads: CASSVRLAGAHEQYF. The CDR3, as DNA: TGTGCCAGCAGCGTACGACTAGCGGGGGCCCACGAGCAGTACTTC.

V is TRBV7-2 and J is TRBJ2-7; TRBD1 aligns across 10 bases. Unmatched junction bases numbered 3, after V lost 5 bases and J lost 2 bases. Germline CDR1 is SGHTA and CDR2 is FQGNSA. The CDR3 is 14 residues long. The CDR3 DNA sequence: TGTGCCAGCAGCACGACAGGGGGCCCCTACGAGCAGTACTTC. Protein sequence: CASSTTGGPYEQYF.

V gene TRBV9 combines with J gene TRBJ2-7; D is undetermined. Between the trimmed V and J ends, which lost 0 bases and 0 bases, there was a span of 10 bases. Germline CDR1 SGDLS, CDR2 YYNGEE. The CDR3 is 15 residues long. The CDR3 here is CASSVDPGSSYEQYF. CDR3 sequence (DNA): TGTGCCAGCAGCGTAGATCCGGGTAGCTCCTACGAGCAGTACTTC.

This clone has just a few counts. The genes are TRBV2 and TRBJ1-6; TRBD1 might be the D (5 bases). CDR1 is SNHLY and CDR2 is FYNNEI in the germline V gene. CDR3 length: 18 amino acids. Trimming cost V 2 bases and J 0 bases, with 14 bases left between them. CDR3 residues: CASSETGVISSYNSPLHF. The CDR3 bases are TGTGCCAGCAGTGAAACGGGGGTGATCAGCTCCTATAATTCACCCCTCCACTTT.

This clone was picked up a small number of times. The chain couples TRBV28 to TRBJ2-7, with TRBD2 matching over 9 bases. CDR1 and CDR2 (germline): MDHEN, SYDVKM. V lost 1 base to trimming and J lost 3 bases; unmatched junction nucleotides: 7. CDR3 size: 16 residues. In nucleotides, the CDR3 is TGTGCCAGCAGTTTATACCCCGGGACTAGCTTCTACGAGCAGTACTTC. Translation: CASSLYPGTSFYEQYF.

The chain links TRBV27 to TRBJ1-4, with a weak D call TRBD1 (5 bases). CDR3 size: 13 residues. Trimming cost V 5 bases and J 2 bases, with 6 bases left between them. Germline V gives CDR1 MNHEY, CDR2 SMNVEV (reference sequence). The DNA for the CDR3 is TGTGCCAGCAGTCAGGGCACTAATGAAAAACTGTTTTTT. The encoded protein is CASSQGTNEKLFF.

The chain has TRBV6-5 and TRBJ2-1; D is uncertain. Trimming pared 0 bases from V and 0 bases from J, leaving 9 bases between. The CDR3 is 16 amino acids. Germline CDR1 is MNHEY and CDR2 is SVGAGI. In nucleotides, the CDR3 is TGTGCCAGCAGTTACTCTGGTCGCAGCTCCTACAATGAGCAGTTCTTC. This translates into CASSYSGRSSYNEQFF.

This CDR3 is CASREGARTGELFF. The CDR3 region has the DNA TGTGCCAGCAGGGAGGGGGCGCGAACCGGGGAGCTGTTTTTT. The rearrangement joins TRBV6-1 to TRBJ2-2; TRBD1 is a possible D gene (7 bases). Trimming took 6 bases from V and 5 from J, leaving 13 bases between them. Germline loops: CDR1 MNHNS, CDR2 SASEGT. The CDR3 extends over 14 amino acids.